The 20 T cell receptor beta chains given below trace back to one sample, sequenced in a study of T cells expressing NK-cell markers. TCRdb re-called the 5' RACE reads and gives one entry per CDR3 protein, without DNA. The table counts about 450,000 distinct CDR3 sequences; roughly 8% lies in the top ten. The sequencing sample was made of blood T cells: a sorted CD56 or NKG2C T cell subset, CD4+ or CD8+ T cells, or bulk PBMC T cells (not recorded which). The receptors come from a woman between 18 and 69 years old in good health.

The rearrangement links TRBV20-1 to TRBJ1-5; TCRdb's D call of TRBD1 is untestable without DNA. Germline V lookup: CDR1 DFQATT, CDR2 SNEGSKA (reference sequence). There are 14 residues in the CDR3. The CDR3 is CSARDRLGNQPQHF.

The chain carries TRBV20-1 and TRBJ2-6. Per germline, CDR1 DFQATT and CDR2 SNEGSKA (reference sequence). The CDR3 is made up of 14 amino acids. This CDR3 is CSARQGSGANVLTF.

V and J are TRBV7-3 and TRBJ2-5; TCRdb selects TRBD1, and the lack of DNA leaves this call unchecked. The CDR3 extends over 15 amino acids. In germline, CDR1 is SGHTA, CDR2 FQGTGA. The CDR3 reads CASSLAPSVGETQYF.

The V gene is TRBV4-3, the J gene TRBJ1-1; TCRdb's D call of TRBD1 is untestable without DNA. This CDR3 has 16 amino acids. Germline CDR1 is LGHNA and CDR2 is YSLEER. CDR3 protein: CASSYIGGAVNTEAFF.

This chain's CDR3 is CASSLLAASYNEQFF. The V gene is TRBV5-6, the J gene TRBJ2-1; TCRdb selects TRBD2, and the lack of DNA leaves this call unchecked. The CDR3 is 15 residues long. From germline, CDR1 is SGHDT and CDR2 YYEEEE.

This sequence joins TRBV29-1 and TRBJ1-2; TCRdb's assignment of TRBD1 cannot be checked, as there is no DNA. This CDR3 has 14 amino acids. From germline, CDR1 is SQVTM and CDR2 ANQGSEA. The CDR3 loop reads CSVPQRGDGYGYTF. Full variable domain (rest looked up from reference TRBV29-1 and TRBJ1-2): SAVISQKPSRDICQRGTSLTIQCQVDSQVTMMFWYRQQPGQSLTLIATANQGSEATYESGFVIDKFPISRPNLTFSTLTVSNMSPEDSSIYLCSVPQRGDGYGYTFGSGTRLTVV.

The chain carries TRBV5-4 and TRBJ2-5; with no DNA, the TCRdb D assignment of TRBD1 cannot be verified. This CDR3 is 14 amino acids long. Germline CDR1 reads SGHNT; CDR2 reads YYREEE (reference sequence). The chain's CDR3 is CASSLGTGMKTQYF.

The rearrangement uses TRBV7-2 and TRBJ1-1. CDR3 length: 16 residues. Per the germline V gene, CDR1 is SGHTA and CDR2 is FQGNSA. CDR3 amino acids: CASSQSLARENTEAFF.

This sequence joins TRBV27 and TRBJ2-7. From germline, CDR1 is MNHEY and CDR2 SMNVEV (reference sequence). This CDR3 is 12 amino acids long. CDR3 residues: CASGEPSYEQYF.

The chain recombines TRBV5-1 with TRBJ2-3; TCRdb names TRBD1, which stays unverified in the absence of DNA. Germline V gives CDR1 SGHRS, CDR2 YFSETQ. The CDR3 is 14 residues long. The CDR3 loop is CASSHTGHTDTQYF.

The chain has TRBV5-4 and TRBJ2-7; TCRdb reports TRBD2, a call that lacks DNA to check it against. The germline CDR1 and CDR2 sequences are SGHNT and YYREEE (reference sequence). The length of the CDR3 is 13 residues. The CDR3: CASSLSRADEQYF.

This chain joins TRBV28 and TRBJ2-3. Germline values: CDR1 MDHEN, CDR2 SYDVKM. The CDR3 sequence is 13 residues long. The CDR3 spells CASSLKQQDTQYF.

The chain is built from TRBV5-1 and TRBJ2-5; the D call of TRBD2 rests on TCRdb alone, since no DNA is present to check it. The germline V gene has CDR1 SGHRS and CDR2 YFSETQ. There are 13 residues in the CDR3. The CDR3 is CASGPGDFDTQYF.

The chain has TRBV12-3 or TRBV12-4 and TRBJ2-7; TCRdb names TRBD1, which stays unverified in the absence of DNA. There are 13 residues in the CDR3. CDR3 region: CASSPGQTYEQYF.

The chain uses TRBV13 and TRBJ2-7; TCRdb designates TRBD2, a call that cannot be tested without DNA. Germline V gene lookup returns CDR1 PRHDT and CDR2 FYEKMQ (reference sequence). The CDR3 runs to 15 residues. The chain's CDR3 is CASSLWGLDSYEQYF.

The rearrangement joins TRBV5-1 to TRBJ1-1. The CDR3 spans 14 residues. Germline loops: CDR1 SGHRS, CDR2 YFSETQ. The CDR3 sequence is CASSLEWVNTEAFF.

This chain uses TRBV12-3 or TRBV12-4 with TRBJ2-3; TCRdb indicates TRBD1, and absent DNA this call remains unverified. CDR3 length: 12 amino acids. CDR3 region: CASGGARYTQYF.

The J gene is TRBJ1-6, the V gene TRBV9; TCRdb designates TRBD1, a call that cannot be tested without DNA. Per germline, CDR1 SGDLS and CDR2 YYNGEE. The CDR3 contains 14 residues. CDR3: CASSAGQNNSPLHF.

This chain joins TRBV2 and TRBJ2-2; lacking DNA, the TRBD2 call made by TCRdb goes unchecked. The CDR3 has 15 amino acids. Germline CDR1 SNHLY, CDR2 FYNNEI. CDR3 region: CASRAKALNTGELFF.

This sequence joins TRBV25-1 and TRBJ2-3; TCRdb reports TRBD1, a call that lacks DNA to check it against. CDR1 is MGHDK and CDR2 is SYGVNS in the germline V gene. CDR3 length: 17 residues. CDR3 loop: CASSARLRQSSTDTQYF.